This T cell receptor beta chain is from a study of cytomegalovirus exposure and HLA in healthy donors. Study-wide results and limits: First-cohort TCR clusters were later found to tend to co-occur in the roughly 130 validation repertoires. Among TCR sequences, most were rare, though some public TCRs appeared in many donors. Among TCR beta chains, those listed as cytomegalovirus-associated numbered around 160.

The donors were part of the roughly 120-subject validation cohort, which stood apart from the roughly 640-subject first cohort. The table came from immunoSEQ multiplex PCR; TCRdb's copy has only in-frame clones and leaves some out. Of over 150,000 clones in the sample, approximately 87% are singletons; the top ten hold 4.5% to 7%. Germline values: CDR1 SGHAT, CDR2 FQNNGV. The CDR3 sequence is 14 residues long. Trimming pared 1 base from V and 6 bases from J, leaving 9 bases between. In regard to this clone: Antigen unknown. Other DNA sequences within the sample encode an identical CDR3.

The receptor's source is a woman aged 30 to 39 in good health and CMV-seronegative. The gene calls are TRBV11-2 and TRBJ2-2, with D perhaps assigned TRBD1 or TRBD2 (5 bases each). The specimen sequenced was PBMCs. The CDR3 DNA is TGTGCCAGCAGCTTAGTGACGGGGCCCGGGGAGCTGTTTTTT. Its protein is CASSLVTGPGELFF.